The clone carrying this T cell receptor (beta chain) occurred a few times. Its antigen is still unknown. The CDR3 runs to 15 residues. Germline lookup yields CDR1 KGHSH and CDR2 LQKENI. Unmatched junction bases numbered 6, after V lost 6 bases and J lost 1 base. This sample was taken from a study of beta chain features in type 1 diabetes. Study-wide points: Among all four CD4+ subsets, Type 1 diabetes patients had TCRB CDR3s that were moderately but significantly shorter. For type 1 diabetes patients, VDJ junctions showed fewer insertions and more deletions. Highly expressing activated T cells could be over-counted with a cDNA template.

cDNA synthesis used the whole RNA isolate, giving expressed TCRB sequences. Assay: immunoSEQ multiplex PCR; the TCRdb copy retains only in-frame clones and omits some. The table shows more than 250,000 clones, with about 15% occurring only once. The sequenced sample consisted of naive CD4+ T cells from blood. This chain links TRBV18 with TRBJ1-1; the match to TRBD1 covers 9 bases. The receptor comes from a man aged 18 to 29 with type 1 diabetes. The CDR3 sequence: CASSANRGPNTEAFF. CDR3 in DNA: TGTGCCAGCTCGGCAAACAGGGGGCCGAACACTGAAGCTTTCTTT.